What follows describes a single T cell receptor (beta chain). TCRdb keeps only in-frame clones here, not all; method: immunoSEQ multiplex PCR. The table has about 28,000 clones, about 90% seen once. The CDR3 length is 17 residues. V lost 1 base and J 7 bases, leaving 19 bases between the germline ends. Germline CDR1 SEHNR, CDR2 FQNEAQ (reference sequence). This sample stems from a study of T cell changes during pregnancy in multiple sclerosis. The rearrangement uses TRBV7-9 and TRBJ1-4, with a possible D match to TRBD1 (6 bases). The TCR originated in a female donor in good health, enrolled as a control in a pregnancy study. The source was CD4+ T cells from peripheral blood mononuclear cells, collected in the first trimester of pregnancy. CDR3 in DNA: TGTGCCAGCAGCTTAGGCCAGGGGCCCGGCGCGGGTGAAAAACTGTTTTTT. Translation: CASSLGQGPGAGEKLFF.